This is a list of T cell receptor beta chains from one sample in a study of T cell responses to AZD1222 COVID-19 vaccine. The table came from immunoSEQ multiplex PCR; TCRdb's copy has only in-frame clones and leaves some out. The sample has about 98,000 clones, approximately 86% seen once. The sample was peripheral blood, taken on day 0 of AZD1222 vaccination. The origin of the receptors is an adult in good health. The CDR3 runs from the conserved cysteine through the conserved F or W.

J gene	V gene	CDR3 protein
TRBJ1-1	TRBV29-1	CSVDRQGHTEAFF
TRBJ1-2	TRBV9	CASSPGQGAYGYTF
TRBJ1-3	TRBV28	CASSLKGLSSGNTIYF
TRBJ2-7	TRBV9	CASSVTGTSGYEQYF
TRBJ2-4	TRBV11-2	CASNIDGRLAGADKNIQYF
TRBJ1-3	TRBV29-1	CSVAPDRIGNTIYF
TRBJ2-3	TRBV7-3	CASSLVGSGRALDTQYF
TRBJ1-2	TRBV20-1	CSASQLGQGYGYTF
TRBJ2-2	TRBV7-2	CASSLVLVPRPGELFF
TRBJ2-7	TRBV3-1/TRBV3-2	CASSLGTGGSYEQYF
TRBJ1-3	TRBV2	CASGRQGLSGNTIYF
TRBJ1-1	TRBV2	CASSVRRDTEAFF
TRBJ1-2	TRBV27	CASRGVGYGYTF
TRBJ2-1	TRBV19	CASSGGLDAYNEQFF
TRBJ1-2	TRBV2	CASSPPTGQIYGYTF
TRBJ1-6	TRBV3-1/TRBV3-2	CASSQGEPRRSRGSPLHF
TRBJ1-4	TRBV19	CASSIRGPNEKLFF
TRBJ1-6	TRBV6-6	CASSLLPTIQNYNSPLHF
TRBJ1-1	TRBV28	CASSRRGVSGATEAFF
TRBJ1-2	TRBV7-9	CASSTPGTGAYGYTF
TRBJ2-7	TRBV5-6	CASSLTSGRTGEQYF
TRBJ2-7	TRBV5-1	CASSLEAAGGPHEQYF
TRBJ1-5	TRBV28	CASKVTGDNQPQHF
TRBJ1-5	TRBV28	CASGGVDQPQHF
TRBJ2-1	TRBV5-1	CASSSRTSGVNEQFF
TRBJ2-2	TRBV5-1	CASSTQGATLTGELFF
TRBJ1-2	TRBV6-5	CASSYSGHGNYGYTF
TRBJ1-5	TRBV18	CASSLKNPGQGAPQPQHF
TRBJ1-1	TRBV7-2	CASSPYGGGPEAFF
TRBJ2-2	TRBV9	CASSSHGQGAVRNTGELFF
TRBJ2-5	TRBV5-5	CASSLTSGRMETQYF
TRBJ1-2	TRBV5-4	CASSLISGDYGYTF
TRBJ1-1	TRBV9	CASSPPGQGMNTEAFF
TRBJ2-7	TRBV7-9	CASSSELYEQYF
TRBJ1-1	TRBV6-5	CASSYSTGVEAFF
TRBJ1-4	TRBV7-9	CASSLQGAKKLFF
TRBJ1-5	TRBV5-6	CASSPGQNSNQPQHF
TRBJ2-3	TRBV6-1	CASSERATDTQYF
TRBJ2-2	TRBV24-1	CATSDFWLTGELFF
TRBJ2-1	TRBV5-1	CASSYPTSGSSPSYNEQFF
TRBJ2-7	TRBV14	CASSVTSGRYEQYF
TRBJ2-1	TRBV7-3	CASSPSTSGSDEQFF
TRBJ1-4	TRBV5-8	CASSSDNNEKLFF
TRBJ2-7	TRBV3-1/TRBV3-2	CASSQGISGGYEQYF
TRBJ1-3	TRBV4-3	CASSSREYQPPIF
TRBJ2-2	TRBV27	CASALIHGELFF
TRBJ2-1	TRBV29-1	CSVPGQGYNEQFF
TRBJ2-3	TRBV28	CASSLTSSWREAGTDTQYF
TRBJ2-7	TRBV6-5	CASSYREKGREQYF
TRBJ2-7	TRBV11-2	CASSLGGLPFYEQYF
TRBJ2-1	TRBV28	CASSSLNILNYNEQFF
TRBJ2-5	TRBV19	CASSPSLSGGETQYF